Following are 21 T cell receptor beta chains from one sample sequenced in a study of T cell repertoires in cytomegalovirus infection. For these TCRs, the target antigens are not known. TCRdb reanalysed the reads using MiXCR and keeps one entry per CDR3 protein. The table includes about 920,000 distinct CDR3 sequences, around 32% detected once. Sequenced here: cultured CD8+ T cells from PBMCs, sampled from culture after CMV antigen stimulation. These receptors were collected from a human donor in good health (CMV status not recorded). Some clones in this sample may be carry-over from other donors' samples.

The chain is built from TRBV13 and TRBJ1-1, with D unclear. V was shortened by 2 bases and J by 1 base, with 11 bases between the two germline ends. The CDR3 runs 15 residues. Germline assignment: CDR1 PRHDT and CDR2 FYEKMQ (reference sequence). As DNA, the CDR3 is TGTGCCAGCAGCTTAACGGAGTGGGGGAACACTGAAGCTTTCTTT. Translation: CASSLTEWGNTEAFF.

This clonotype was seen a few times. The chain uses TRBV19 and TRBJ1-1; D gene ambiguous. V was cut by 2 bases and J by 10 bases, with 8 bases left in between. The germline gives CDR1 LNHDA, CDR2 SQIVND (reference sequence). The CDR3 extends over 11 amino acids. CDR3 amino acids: CASSIHVRAFF. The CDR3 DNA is TGTGCCAGTAGTATACATGTCAGAGCTTTCTTT.

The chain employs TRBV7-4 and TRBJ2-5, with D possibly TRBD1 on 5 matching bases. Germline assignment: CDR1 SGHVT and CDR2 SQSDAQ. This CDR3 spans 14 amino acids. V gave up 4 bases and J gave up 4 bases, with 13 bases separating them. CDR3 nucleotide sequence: TGTGCCAGCAGCTCTGACAGAGGAGCAGAGACCCAGTACTTC. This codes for CASSSDRGAETQYF.

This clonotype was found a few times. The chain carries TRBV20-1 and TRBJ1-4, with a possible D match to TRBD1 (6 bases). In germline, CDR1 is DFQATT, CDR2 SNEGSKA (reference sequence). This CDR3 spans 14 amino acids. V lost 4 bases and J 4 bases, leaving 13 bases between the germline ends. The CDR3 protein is CSATGPQGNEKLFF. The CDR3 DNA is TGCAGTGCTACCGGACCACAGGGTAATGAAAAACTGTTTTTT.

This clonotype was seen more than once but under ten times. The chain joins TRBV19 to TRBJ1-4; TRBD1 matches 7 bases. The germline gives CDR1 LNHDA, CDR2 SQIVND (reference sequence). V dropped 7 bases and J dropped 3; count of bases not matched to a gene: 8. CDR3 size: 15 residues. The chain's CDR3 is CASTIGTASNEKLFF. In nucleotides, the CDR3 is TGTGCCAGTACTATTGGGACAGCTTCTAATGAAAAACTGTTTTTT.

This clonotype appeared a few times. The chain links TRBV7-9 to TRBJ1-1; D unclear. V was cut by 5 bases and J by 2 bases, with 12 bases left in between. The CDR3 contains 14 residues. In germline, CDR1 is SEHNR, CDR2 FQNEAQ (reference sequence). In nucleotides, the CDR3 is TGTGCCAGCAGCGCACCGGACGGTAACACTGAAGCTTTCTTT. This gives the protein CASSAPDGNTEAFF.

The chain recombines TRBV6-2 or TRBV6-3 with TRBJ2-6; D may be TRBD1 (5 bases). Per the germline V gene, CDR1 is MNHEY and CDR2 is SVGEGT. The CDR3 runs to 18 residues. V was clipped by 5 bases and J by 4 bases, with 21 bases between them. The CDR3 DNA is TGTGCCAGCAGTAGACCCAGGGATCTGACTTACGGGGCCAACGTCCTGACTTTC. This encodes CASSRPRDLTYGANVLTF.

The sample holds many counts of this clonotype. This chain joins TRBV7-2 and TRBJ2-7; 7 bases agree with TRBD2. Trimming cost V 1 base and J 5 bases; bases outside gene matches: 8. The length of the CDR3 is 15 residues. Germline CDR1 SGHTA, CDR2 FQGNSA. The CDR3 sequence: CASSLVPGGANEQYF. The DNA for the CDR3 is TGTGCCAGCAGCTTAGTACCGGGGGGAGCTAACGAGCAGTACTTC.

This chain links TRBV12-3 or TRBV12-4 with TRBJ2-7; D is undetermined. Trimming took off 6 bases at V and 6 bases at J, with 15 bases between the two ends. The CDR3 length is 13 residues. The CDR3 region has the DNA TGTGCCAGCAGATTTACAGTGTCATCCGAGCAGTACGTC. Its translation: CASRFTVSSEQYV.

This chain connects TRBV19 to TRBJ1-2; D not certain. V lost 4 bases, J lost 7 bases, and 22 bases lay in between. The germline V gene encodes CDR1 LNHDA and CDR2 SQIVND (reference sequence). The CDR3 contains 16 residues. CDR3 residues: CASSSGKTRIGSGYTF. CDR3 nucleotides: TGTGCCAGTAGTAGTGGAAAGACACGGATTGGCAGTGGCTACACCTTC.

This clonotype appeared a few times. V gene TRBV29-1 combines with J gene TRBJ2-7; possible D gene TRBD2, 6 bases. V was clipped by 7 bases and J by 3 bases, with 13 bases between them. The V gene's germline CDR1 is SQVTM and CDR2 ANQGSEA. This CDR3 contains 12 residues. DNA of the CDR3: TGCAGCGGGGGGACGGGAGACTACGAGCAGTACTTC. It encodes CSGGTGDYEQYF.

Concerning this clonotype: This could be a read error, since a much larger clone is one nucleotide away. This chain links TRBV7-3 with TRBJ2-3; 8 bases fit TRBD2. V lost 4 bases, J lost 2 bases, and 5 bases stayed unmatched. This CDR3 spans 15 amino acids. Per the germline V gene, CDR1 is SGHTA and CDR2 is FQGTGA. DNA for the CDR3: TGTGCCAGCAGCTCGTTAGCGGGGACCACAGATACGCAGTATTTT. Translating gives CASSSLAGTTDTQYF.

CDR3 sequence: CATSNYGRTEAFF. The CDR3 bases are TGTGCCACCTCCAACTACGGGAGAACTGAAGCTTTCTTT. The rearrangement joins TRBV24-1 to TRBJ1-1; no clear D. The CDR3 sequence is 13 residues long. CDR1 is KGHDR and CDR2 is SFDVKD in the germline V gene. V lost 9 bases, J lost 5 bases, and 15 bases lay in between.

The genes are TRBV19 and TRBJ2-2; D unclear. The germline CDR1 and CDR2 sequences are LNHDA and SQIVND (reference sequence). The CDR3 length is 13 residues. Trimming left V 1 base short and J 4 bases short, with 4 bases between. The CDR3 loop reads CASSIGFTGELFF. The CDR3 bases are TGTGCCAGTAGTATAGGGTTCACCGGGGAGCTGTTTTTT. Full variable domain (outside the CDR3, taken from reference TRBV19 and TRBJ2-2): DGGITQSPKYLFRKEGQNVTLSCEQNLNHDAMYWYRQDPGQGLRLIYYSQIVNDFQKGDIAEGYSVSREKKESFPLTVTSAQKNPTAFYLCASSIGFTGELFFGEGSRLTVL.

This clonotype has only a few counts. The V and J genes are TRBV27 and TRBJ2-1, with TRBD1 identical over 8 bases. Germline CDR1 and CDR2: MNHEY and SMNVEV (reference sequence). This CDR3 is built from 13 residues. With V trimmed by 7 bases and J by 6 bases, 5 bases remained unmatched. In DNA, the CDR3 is TGTGCCAGCACCTGGACAGGGTTCAATGAGCAGTTCTTC. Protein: CASTWTGFNEQFF.

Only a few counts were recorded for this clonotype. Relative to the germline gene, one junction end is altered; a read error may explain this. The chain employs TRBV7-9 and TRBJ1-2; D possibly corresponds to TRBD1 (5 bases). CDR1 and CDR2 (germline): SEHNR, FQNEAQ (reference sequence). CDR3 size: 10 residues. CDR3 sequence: CASSAGGFVF. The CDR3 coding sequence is TGTGCCAGCAGCGCCGGGGGGTTCGTCTTC.

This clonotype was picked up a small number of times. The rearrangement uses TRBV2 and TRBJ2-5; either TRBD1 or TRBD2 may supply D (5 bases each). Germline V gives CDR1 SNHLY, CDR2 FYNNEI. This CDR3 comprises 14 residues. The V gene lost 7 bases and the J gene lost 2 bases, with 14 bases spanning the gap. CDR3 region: CASTLPWGQETQYF. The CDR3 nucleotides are TGTGCCAGCACGTTACCCTGGGGGCAAGAGACCCAGTACTTC.

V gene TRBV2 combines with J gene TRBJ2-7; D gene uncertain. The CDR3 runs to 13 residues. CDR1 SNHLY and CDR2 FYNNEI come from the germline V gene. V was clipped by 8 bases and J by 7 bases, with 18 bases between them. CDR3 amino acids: CASGRPPDEEQYV. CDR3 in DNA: TGTGCCAGCGGCCGGCCCCCGGATGAGGAGCAGTACGTC.

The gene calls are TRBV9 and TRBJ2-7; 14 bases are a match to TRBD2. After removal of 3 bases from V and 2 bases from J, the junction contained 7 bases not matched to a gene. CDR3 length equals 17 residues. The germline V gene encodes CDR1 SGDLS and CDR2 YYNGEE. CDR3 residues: CASSARTSGGWTYEQYV. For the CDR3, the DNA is TGTGCCAGCAGCGCCCGGACTAGCGGGGGGTGGACCTACGAGCAGTACGTC.

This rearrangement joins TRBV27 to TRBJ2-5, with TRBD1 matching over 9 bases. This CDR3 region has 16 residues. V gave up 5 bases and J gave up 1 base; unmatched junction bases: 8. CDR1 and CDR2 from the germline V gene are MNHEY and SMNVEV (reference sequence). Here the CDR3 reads CASSPRTGVGQETQYF. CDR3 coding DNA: TGTGCCAGCAGTCCCCGGACAGGGGTGGGCCAAGAGACCCAGTACTTC.

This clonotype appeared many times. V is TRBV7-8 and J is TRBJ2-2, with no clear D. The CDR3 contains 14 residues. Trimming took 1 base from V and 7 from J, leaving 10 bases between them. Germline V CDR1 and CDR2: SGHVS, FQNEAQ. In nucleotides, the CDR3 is TGTGCCAGCAGCTTAGTTCTTCAGTTCGGGGAGCTGTTTTTT. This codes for CASSLVLQFGELFF. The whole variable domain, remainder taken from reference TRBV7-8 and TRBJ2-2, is GAGVSQSPRYKVAKRGQDVALRCDPISGHVSLFWYQQALGQGPEFLTYFQNEAQLDKSGLPSDRFFAERPEGSVSTLKIQRTQQEDSAVYLCASSLVLQFGELFFGEGSRLTVL.